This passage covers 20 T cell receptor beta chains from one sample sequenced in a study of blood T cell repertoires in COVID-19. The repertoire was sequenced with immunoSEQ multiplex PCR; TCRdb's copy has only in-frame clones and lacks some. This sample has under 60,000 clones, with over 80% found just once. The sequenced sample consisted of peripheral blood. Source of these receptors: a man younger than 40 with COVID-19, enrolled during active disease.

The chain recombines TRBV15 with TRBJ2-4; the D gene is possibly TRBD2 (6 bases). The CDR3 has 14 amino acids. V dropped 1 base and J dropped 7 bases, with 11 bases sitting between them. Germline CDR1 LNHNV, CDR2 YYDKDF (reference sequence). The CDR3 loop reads CATSRGKAGNIQYF. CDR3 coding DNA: TGTGCCACCAGCAGAGGGAAGGCGGGGAACATTCAGTACTTC.

In nucleotides, the CDR3 is TGTGCCAGCAAGAAAGGAGAGGTACGCTACAATGAGCAGTTCTTC. Its protein is CASKKGEVRYNEQFF. V and J are TRBV3-1 (or the pseudogene TRBV3-2) and TRBJ2-1; no clear D. The CDR3 runs 15 residues. The germline V and J ends were trimmed by 7 bases and 3 bases, with 16 bases remaining between them. From germline, CDR1 is LGHDT and CDR2 YNNKEL (reference sequence).

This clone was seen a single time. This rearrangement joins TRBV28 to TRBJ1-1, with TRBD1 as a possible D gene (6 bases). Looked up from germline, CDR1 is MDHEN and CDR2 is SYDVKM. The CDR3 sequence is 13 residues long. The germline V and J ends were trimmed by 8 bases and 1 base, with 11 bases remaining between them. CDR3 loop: CASGLQGNTEAFF. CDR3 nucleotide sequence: TGTGCCAGCGGGTTACAGGGGAACACTGAAGCTTTCTTT.

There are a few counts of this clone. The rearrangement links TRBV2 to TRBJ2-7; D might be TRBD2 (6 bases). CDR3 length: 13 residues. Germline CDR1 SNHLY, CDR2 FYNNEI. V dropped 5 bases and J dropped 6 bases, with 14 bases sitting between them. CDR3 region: CASSKGEGLEQYF. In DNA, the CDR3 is TGTGCCAGCAGTAAGGGTGAGGGACTCGAGCAGTACTTC.

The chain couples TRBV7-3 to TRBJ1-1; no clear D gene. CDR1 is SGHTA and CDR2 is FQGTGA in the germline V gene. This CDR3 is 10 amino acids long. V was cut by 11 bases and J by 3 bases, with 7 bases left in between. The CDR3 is CAGIDTEAFF. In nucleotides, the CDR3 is TGTGCCGGCATAGACACTGAAGCTTTCTTT.

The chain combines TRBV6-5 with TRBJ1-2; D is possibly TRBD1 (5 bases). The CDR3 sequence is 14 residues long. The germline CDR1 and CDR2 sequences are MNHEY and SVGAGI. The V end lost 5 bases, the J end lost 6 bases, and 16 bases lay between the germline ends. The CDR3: CASSLQVPRDGYTF. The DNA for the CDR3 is TGTGCCAGCAGTCTACAGGTTCCTAGGGATGGCTACACCTTC.

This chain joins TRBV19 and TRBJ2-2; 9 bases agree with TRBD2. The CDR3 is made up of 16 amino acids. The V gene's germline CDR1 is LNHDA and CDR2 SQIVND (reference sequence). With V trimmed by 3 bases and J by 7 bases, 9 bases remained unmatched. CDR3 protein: CASSIWVAGAGGELFF. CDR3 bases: TGTGCCAGTAGTATTTGGGTAGCGGGAGCGGGCGGGGAGCTGTTTTTT.

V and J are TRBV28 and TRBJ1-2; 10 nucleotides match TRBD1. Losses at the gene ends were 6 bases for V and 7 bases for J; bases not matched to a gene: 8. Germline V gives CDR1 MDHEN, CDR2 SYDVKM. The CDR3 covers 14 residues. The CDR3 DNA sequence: TGTGCCAGCAGAACCGGGACAGGGGTTAGTGGCTACACCTTC. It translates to CASRTGTGVSGYTF.

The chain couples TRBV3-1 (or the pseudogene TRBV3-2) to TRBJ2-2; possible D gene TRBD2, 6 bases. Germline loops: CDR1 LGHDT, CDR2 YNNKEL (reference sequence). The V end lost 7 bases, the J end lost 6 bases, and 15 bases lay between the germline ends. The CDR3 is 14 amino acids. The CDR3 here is CASKRLVAAGELFF. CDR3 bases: TGTGCCAGCAAGAGACTAGTGGCGGCCGGGGAGCTGTTTTTT.

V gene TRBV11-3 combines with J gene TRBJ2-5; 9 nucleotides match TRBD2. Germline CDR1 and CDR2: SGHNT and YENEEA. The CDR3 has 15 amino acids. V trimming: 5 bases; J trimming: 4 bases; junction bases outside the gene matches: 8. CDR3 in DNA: TGTGCCAGCAGCCTTGGAGCGGGAGGTCGAGAGACCCAGTACTTC. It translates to CASSLGAGGRETQYF. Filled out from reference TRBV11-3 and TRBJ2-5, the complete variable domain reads EAGVVQSPRYKIIEKKQPVAFWCNPISGHNTLYWYLQNLGQGPELLIRYENEEAVDDSQLPKDRFSAERLKGVDSTLKIQPAELGDSAVYLCASSLGAGGRETQYFGPGTRLLVL.

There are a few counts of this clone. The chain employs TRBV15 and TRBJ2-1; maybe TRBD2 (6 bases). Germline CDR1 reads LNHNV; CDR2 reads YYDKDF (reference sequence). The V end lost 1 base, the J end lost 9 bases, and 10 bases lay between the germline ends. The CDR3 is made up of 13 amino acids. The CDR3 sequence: CATSRATSSEQFF. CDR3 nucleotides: TGTGCCACCAGCAGAGCCACTAGCAGTGAGCAGTTCTTC.

Here the CDR3 reads CASSLGGAGNTIYF. The CDR3 nucleotides are TGTGCCAGCAGTCTCGGAGGGGCTGGAAACACCATATATTTT. This chain joins TRBV27 and TRBJ1-3; TRBD1 is a possible D gene (5 bases). Trimming removed 5 bases from V and 2 bases from J, with 10 bases in between. This CDR3 contains 14 residues. Germline V lookup: CDR1 MNHEY, CDR2 SMNVEV (reference sequence).

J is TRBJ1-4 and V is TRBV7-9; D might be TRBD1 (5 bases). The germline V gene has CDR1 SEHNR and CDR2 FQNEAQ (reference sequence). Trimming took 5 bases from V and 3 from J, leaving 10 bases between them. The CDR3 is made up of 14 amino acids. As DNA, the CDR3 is TGTGCCAGCAGCCCACAGGTTGCTAATGAAAAACTGTTTTTT. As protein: CASSPQVANEKLFF.

The CDR3 is CASSLGGGGIAYEQYF. The CDR3 DNA reads as TGTGCCAGCAGCTTAGGGGGCGGGGGTATTGCCTACGAGCAGTACTTC. The rearrangement uses TRBV11-2 and TRBJ2-7; 7 positions match TRBD2. Trimming removed 1 base from V and 2 bases from J; junction bases left unmatched: 8. CDR3 length equals 16 residues. Per germline, CDR1 SGHAT and CDR2 FQNNGV.

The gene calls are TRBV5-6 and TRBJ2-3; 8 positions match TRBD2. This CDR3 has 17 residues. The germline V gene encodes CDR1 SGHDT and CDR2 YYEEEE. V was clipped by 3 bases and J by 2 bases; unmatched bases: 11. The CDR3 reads CASSSWILAGNTDTQYF. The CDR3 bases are TGTGCCAGCAGCTCCTGGATTTTAGCGGGGAACACAGATACGCAGTATTTT.

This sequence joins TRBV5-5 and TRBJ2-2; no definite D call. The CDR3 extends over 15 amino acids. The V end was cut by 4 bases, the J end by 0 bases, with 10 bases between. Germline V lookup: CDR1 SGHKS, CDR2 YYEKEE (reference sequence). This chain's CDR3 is CASSRNTANTGELFF. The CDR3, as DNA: TGTGCCAGCAGCCGAAACACCGCGAACACCGGGGAGCTGTTTTTT.

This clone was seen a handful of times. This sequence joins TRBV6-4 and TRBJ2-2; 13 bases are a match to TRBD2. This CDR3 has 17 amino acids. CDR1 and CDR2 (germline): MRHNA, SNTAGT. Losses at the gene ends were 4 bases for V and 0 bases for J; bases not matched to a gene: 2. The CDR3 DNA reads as TGTGCCAGCAGTGGGACTAGCGGGAGCGCGAACACCGGGGAGCTGTTTTTT. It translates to CASSGTSGSANTGELFF.

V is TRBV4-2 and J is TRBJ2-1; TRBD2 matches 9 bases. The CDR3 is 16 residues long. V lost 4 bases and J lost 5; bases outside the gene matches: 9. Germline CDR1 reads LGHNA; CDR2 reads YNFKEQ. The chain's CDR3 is CASSPSGTSINNEQFF. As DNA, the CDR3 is TGTGCCAGCAGCCCCTCCGGGACTAGCATTAACAATGAGCAGTTCTTC.

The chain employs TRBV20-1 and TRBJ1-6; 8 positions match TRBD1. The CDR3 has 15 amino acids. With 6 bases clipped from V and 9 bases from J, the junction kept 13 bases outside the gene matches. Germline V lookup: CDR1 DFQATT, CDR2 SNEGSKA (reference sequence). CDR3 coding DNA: TGCAGTGCCAGTTCAGGGGGCCAAGGGGGTTCACCCCTCCACTTT. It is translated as CSASSGGQGGSPLHF.

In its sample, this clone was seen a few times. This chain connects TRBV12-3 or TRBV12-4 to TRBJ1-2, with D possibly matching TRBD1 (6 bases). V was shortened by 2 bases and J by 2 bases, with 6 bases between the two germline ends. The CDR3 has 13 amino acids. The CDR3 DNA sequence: TGTGCCAGCAGTTTACAGGGGAACTATGGCTACACCTTC. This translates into CASSLQGNYGYTF.